This note documents a single TCR beta chain sequence. Its antigen is currently unknown. Both 60 Vbeta primers and 13 Jbeta primers went into the PCR. Using immunoSEQ multiplex PCR, the repertoire was profiled, and TCRdb retains in-frame clones only, with some absent. The sample carries roughly 120,000 clones, around three quarters recorded once. This sample stems from a study of cytomegalovirus exposure and HLA in healthy donors. General study points: V- and J-gene trimming of TCR beta was linked (in a later analysis) to a missense DCLRE1C variant.

CDR1 is ENHRY and CDR2 is SYGVKD in the germline V gene. CDR3 length: 15 residues. Losses at the gene ends were 4 bases for V and 0 bases for J; bases not matched to a gene: 3. The sequencing input was PBMCs. The chain recombines TRBV10-3 with TRBJ2-3, with 8 positions matching TRBD2. The clonotype comes from a man aged 30-40 years in good health and CMV-seropositive. The CDR3 DNA sequence: TGTGCCATCAGTGGTACTAGCGGAAGCACAGATACGCAGTATTTT. Its translation is CAISGTSGSTDTQYF.